This passage covers 17 T cell receptor beta chains from one sample sequenced in a study of control samples from healthy donors and cancer patients. The assay was immunoSEQ multiplex PCR, and TCRdb's table has in-frame clones only and misses some. Counted here are about 130,000 clones, roughly 90% occurring once; the ten biggest clones make up roughly 2.5%. The sample comprised blood. The source of these receptors is a man aged 35 to 55 in good health.

The rearrangement uses TRBV5-1 and TRBJ1-6; the match to TRBD1 covers 8 bases. The germline V gene encodes CDR1 SGHRS and CDR2 YFSETQ. J lost 14 bases, V lost 4 bases, and 14 bases had no gene match. This CDR3 spans 15 amino acids. The CDR3 DNA follows: TGCGCCAGCAGCCAGACAGGGGCCACCGGTCTAGCCCTCCACTTT. It encodes CASSQTGATGLALHF.

This sequence joins TRBV27 and TRBJ1-1, with TRBD1 as a possible D gene (5 bases). Germline assignment: CDR1 MNHEY and CDR2 SMNVEV (reference sequence). The V end was cut by 5 bases, the J end by 11 bases, with 15 bases between. The CDR3 is 12 amino acids. The CDR3 region is CASSRWGEQAFF. Here the CDR3 DNA reads TGTGCCAGCAGTCGATGGGGGGAGCAGGCTTTCTTT.

The chain carries TRBV5-4 and TRBJ2-7, with a tentative D call TRBD1 (6 bases). CDR3 length: 15 residues. Deletions cut 2 bases from V and 5 bases from J, with 17 bases between. Germline V gene lookup returns CDR1 SGHNT and CDR2 YYREEE (reference sequence). The CDR3 sequence is CASSLVGRDNDEQYF. As DNA, the CDR3 is TGTGCCAGCAGCTTAGTTGGCAGGGACAACGACGAGCAGTACTTC.

The chain uses TRBV2 and TRBJ1-2; D remains ambiguous. This CDR3 is 12 amino acids long. Per the germline V gene, CDR1 is SNHLY and CDR2 is FYNNEI. V was trimmed by 4 bases and J by 4 bases, leaving 7 bases between them. CDR3 region: CASSAGPYGYTF. Here the CDR3 DNA reads TGTGCCAGCAGTGCTGGACCCTATGGCTACACCTTC.

This chain connects TRBV24-1 to TRBJ2-3; 9 bases map to TRBD1. V lost 9 bases, J lost 2 bases, and 2 bases stayed unmatched. This CDR3 is built from 13 residues. Germline values: CDR1 KGHDR, CDR2 SFDVKD. CDR3: CATGTGSTDTQYF. CDR3 DNA sequence: TGTGCCACCGGGACAGGGTCCACAGATACGCAGTATTTT.

V gene TRBV2 combines with J gene TRBJ1-4; D is possibly TRBD1 (5 bases). Per the germline V gene, CDR1 is SNHLY and CDR2 is FYNNEI. The V gene lost 3 bases and the J gene lost 7 bases, with 12 bases spanning the gap. The CDR3 spans 14 residues. The CDR3 sequence: CASSEMGVSEKLFF. CDR3 coding DNA: TGTGCCAGCAGTGAGATGGGGGTCTCTGAAAAACTGTTTTTT.

The chain carries TRBV28 and TRBJ1-2; D is uncertain. The ends were cut back, 5 bases at V and 6 bases at J, with 16 bases in the middle. The CDR3 covers 14 residues. CDR1 MDHEN and CDR2 SYDVKM come from the germline V gene. CDR3 amino acids: CASSVSLGSDGYTF. In DNA form, the CDR3 reads TGTGCCAGCAGTGTCAGCCTGGGGTCCGATGGCTACACCTTC.

The sample holds one count of this clone. The V gene is TRBV19, the J gene TRBJ1-5; D is unclear. The V end lost 1 base, the J end lost 3 bases, and 19 bases lay between the germline ends. This CDR3 spans 18 amino acids. CDR1 is LNHDA, CDR2 SQIVND, per germline (reference sequence). Here the CDR3 reads CASSIVGLLLGPNQPQHF. CDR3 sequence (DNA): TGTGCCAGTAGTATAGTAGGGTTACTGTTGGGTCCCAATCAGCCCCAGCATTTT.

Here the CDR3 reads CASSIDRETQYF. The CDR3 DNA reads TGTGCCAGTAGTATAGACCGGGAGACCCAGTACTTC. The chain combines TRBV19 with TRBJ2-5; D gene uncertain. This CDR3 comprises 12 residues. Germline lookup yields CDR1 LNHDA and CDR2 SQIVND (reference sequence). V was clipped by 0 bases and J by 5 bases, with 4 bases between them. Complete variable domain (other parts from reference TRBV19 and TRBJ2-5): DGGITQSPKYLFRKEGQNVTLSCEQNLNHDAMYWYRQDPGQGLRLIYYSQIVNDFQKGDIAEGYSVSREKKESFPLTVTSAQKNPTAFYLCASSIDRETQYFGPGTRLLVL.

V is TRBV6-5 and J is TRBJ2-2; 7 bases align to TRBD1. Germline trimming cut 7 bases from V and 7 bases from J; bases unmatched to any gene: 9. This CDR3 has 14 residues. CDR1 MNHEY and CDR2 SVGAGI come from the germline V gene. CDR3 region: CASNRDRDVGELFF. The CDR3, as DNA: TGTGCCAGCAATCGTGACAGGGACGTCGGGGAGCTGTTTTTT.

The genes are TRBV6-6 and TRBJ2-3, with TRBD2 matching over 7 bases. The CDR3 runs to 13 residues. Germline lookup yields CDR1 MNHNY and CDR2 SVGAGI (reference sequence). Trimming removed 7 bases from V and 4 bases from J; junction bases left unmatched: 5. The CDR3 DNA sequence: TGTGCCAGCACGCCAGCGGGGTCAGATACGCAGTATTTT. Translating gives CASTPAGSDTQYF.

This clone was picked up one time. The CDR3 nucleotides are TGTGCCAGCAGTTTACTTGGGGGCACTGAAGCTTTCTTT. Protein product: CASSLLGGTEAFF. The chain combines TRBV28 with TRBJ1-1; D may be TRBD1 (5 bases). From germline, CDR1 is MDHEN and CDR2 SYDVKM. The CDR3 covers 13 residues. V was trimmed by 2 bases and J by 4 bases, leaving 8 bases between them.

V usage is TRBV7-8 and J usage is TRBJ2-1; maybe TRBD1 (5 bases). The CDR3 runs to 15 residues. The germline V gene encodes CDR1 SGHVS and CDR2 FQNEAQ. Trimming stripped 5 bases from V and 6 bases from J, with 17 bases between. The CDR3 DNA follows: TGTGCCAGCAGCACTGGTCCAAATGACAGCAATGAGCAGTTCTTC. Translation: CASSTGPNDSNEQFF. Together with reference TRBV7-8 and TRBJ2-1, the CDR3 gives the full variable domain: GAGVSQSPRYKVAKRGQDVALRCDPISGHVSLFWYQQALGQGPEFLTYFQNEAQLDKSGLPSDRFFAERPEGSVSTLKIQRTQQEDSAVYLCASSTGPNDSNEQFFGPGTRLTVL.

The genes are TRBV5-1 and TRBJ2-3; D possibly corresponds to TRBD2 (6 bases). This CDR3 has 15 amino acids. The V end lost 0 bases, the J end lost 1 base, and 9 bases lay between the germline ends. The germline V gene encodes CDR1 SGHRS and CDR2 YFSETQ. CDR3 coding DNA: TGCGCCAGCAGCTTGGCCCAGCGGGGCACAGATACGCAGTATTTT. This sequence encodes CASSLAQRGTDTQYF.

V and J are TRBV2 and TRBJ1-2; D unclear. There are 16 residues in the CDR3. The germline V and J ends were trimmed by 0 bases and 2 bases, with 13 bases remaining between them. Germline lookup yields CDR1 SNHLY and CDR2 FYNNEI. The CDR3 loop is CASSEAKVPANYGYTF. CDR3 bases: TGTGCCAGCAGTGAAGCAAAAGTACCAGCAAACTATGGCTACACCTTC.

The chain combines TRBV20-1 with TRBJ1-2; TRBD1 aligns across 8 bases. Losses at the gene ends were 3 bases for V and 8 bases for J; bases not matched to a gene: 11. This CDR3 is built from 14 residues. In germline, CDR1 is DFQATT, CDR2 SNEGSKA (reference sequence). The CDR3, as DNA: TGCAGTGCTAGTATGGAAAACAGGGGGTACGGCTACACCTTC. As protein: CSASMENRGYGYTF.

This clone has only a few counts. V gene TRBV15 combines with J gene TRBJ2-1; 10 nucleotides line up with TRBD2. Germline-derived CDR1 and CDR2 are LNHNV and YYDKDF (reference sequence). The CDR3 is 16 amino acids. The junction had 5 bases not matched to a gene; V was cut back by 3 bases and J by 3 bases. The chain's CDR3 is CATSRSGGEGYNEQFF. CDR3 DNA sequence: TGTGCCACCAGCAGGAGCGGGGGGGAGGGCTACAATGAGCAGTTCTTC.